The TCR beta chain described here comes from a study of somatic mutations in cytotoxic T cells in rheumatoid arthritis. V dropped 5 bases and J dropped 0 bases, with 19 bases sitting between them. The CDR3 covers 17 residues. Germline CDR1 SGHRS, CDR2 YFSETQ. The investigators isolated CD4+ and CD8+ cells by positive magnetic bead selection and checked their purity by flow cytometry. Produced via immunoSEQ multiplex PCR; TCRdb's table is partial and in-frame only. This table holds over 15,000 clones, roughly 65% found once. The chain has TRBV5-1 and TRBJ2-3; D uncertain. What was sequenced was CD8+ T cells sorted from blood. The TCR comes from an adult with rheumatoid arthritis. CDR3 DNA: TGCGCCAGCAGATCGCCTACCGACTCACCTAGCACAGATACGCAGTATTTT. Its protein is CASRSPTDSPSTDTQYF. Supplemented by reference TRBV5-1 and TRBJ2-3, the full variable domain reads KAGVTQTPRYLIKTRGQQVTLSCSPISGHRSVSWYQQTPGQGLQFLFEYFSETQRNKGNFPGRFSGRQFSNSRSEMNVSTLELGDSALYLCASRSPTDSPSTDTQYFGPGTRLTVL.